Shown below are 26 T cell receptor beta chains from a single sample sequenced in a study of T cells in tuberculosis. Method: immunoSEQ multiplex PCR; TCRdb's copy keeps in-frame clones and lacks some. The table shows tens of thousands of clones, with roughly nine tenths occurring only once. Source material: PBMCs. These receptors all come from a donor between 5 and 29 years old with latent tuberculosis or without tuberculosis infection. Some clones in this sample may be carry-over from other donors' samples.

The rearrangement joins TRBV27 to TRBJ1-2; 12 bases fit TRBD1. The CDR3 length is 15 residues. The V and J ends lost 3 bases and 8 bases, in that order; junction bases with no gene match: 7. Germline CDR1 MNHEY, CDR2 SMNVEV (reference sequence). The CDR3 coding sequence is TGTGCCAGCAGTTTCGGGGGACAGGGGGCGCCCGGCTACACCTTC. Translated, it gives CASSFGGQGAPGYTF.

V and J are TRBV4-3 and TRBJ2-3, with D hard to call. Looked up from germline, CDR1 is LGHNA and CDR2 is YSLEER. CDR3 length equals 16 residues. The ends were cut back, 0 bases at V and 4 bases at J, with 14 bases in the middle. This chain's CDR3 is CASSQDLLVSADTQYF. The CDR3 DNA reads TGCGCCAGCAGCCAAGACCTTCTAGTTAGTGCAGATACGCAGTATTTT.

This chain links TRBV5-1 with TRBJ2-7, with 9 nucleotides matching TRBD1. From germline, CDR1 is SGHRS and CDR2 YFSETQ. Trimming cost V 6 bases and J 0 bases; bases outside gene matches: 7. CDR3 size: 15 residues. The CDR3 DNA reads TGCGCCAGCATATCCGGGACAGGGTCCTCCTACGAGCAGTACTTC. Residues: CASISGTGSSYEQYF.

The DNA for the CDR3 is TGCGCCAGCAGCCAACGGAGCCGGGACAGGGTTTCCTACGAGCAGTACTTC. Translated, it gives CASSQRSRDRVSYEQYF. The chain combines TRBV4-1 with TRBJ2-7, with 9 bases aligning to TRBD1. V shed 2 bases, J shed 1 base, and the junction held 9 bases outside the gene matches. The CDR3 is made up of 17 amino acids. Germline CDR1 MGHRA, CDR2 YSYEKL.

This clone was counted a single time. CDR3 DNA sequence: TGCGCCAGCAGCTTAAACGGGGGCTACGAGCAGTACTTC. It yields the protein CASSLNGGYEQYF. The rearrangement joins TRBV5-1 to TRBJ2-7; tentative D call: TRBD2 (6 bases). CDR1 is SGHRS, CDR2 YFSETQ, per germline. V was cut by 2 bases and J by 3 bases, with 9 bases left in between. This CDR3 is built from 13 residues.

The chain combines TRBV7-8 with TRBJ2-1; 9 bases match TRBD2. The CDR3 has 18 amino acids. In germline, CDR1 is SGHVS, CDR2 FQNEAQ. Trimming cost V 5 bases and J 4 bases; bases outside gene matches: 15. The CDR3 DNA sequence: TGTGCCAGCAGCCTAGACCCCACTAGCGGGCGTAAATACAATGAGCAGTTCTTC. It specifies CASSLDPTSGRKYNEQFF.

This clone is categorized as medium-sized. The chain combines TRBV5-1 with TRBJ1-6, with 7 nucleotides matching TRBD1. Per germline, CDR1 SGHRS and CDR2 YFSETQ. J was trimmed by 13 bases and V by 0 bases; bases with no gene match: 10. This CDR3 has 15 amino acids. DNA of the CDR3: TGCGCCAGCAGCTTGGCCGGGACAGCCAGGGCGCCCCTCCACTTT. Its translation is CASSLAGTARAPLHF.

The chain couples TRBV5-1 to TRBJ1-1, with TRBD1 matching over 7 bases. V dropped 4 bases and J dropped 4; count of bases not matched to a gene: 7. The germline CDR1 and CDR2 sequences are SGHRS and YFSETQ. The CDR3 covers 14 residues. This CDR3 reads CASSLRQGGTEAFF. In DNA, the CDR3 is TGCGCCAGCAGCCTACGACAGGGCGGCACTGAAGCTTTCTTT.

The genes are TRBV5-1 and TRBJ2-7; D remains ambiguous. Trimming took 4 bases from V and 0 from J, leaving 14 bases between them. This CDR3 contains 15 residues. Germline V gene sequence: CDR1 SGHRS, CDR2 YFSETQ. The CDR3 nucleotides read TGCGCCAGCAGCATCACAGCAACCGGCTCCTACGAGCAGTACTTC. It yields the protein CASSITATGSYEQYF.

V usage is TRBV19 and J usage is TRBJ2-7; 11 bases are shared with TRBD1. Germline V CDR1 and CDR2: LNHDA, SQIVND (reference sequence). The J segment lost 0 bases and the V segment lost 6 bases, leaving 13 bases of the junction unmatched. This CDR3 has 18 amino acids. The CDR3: CASSPRAGTGGSSYEQYF. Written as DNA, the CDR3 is TGTGCCAGTAGCCCCCGGGCCGGGACAGGGGGTAGCTCCTACGAGCAGTACTTC.

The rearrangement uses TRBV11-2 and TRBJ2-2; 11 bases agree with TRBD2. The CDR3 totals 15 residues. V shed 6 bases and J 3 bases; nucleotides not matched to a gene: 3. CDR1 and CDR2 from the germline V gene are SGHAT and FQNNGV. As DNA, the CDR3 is TGTGCCAGCAGGTCGGGACTAGCGGACACCGGGGAGCTGTTTTTT. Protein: CASRSGLADTGELFF.

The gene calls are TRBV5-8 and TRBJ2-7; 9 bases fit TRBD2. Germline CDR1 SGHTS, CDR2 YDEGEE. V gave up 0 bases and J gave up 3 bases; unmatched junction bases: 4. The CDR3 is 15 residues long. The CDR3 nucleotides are TGTGCCAGCAGCTTGGTGTTAGCGGGAGTCTACGAGCAGTACTTC. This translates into CASSLVLAGVYEQYF.

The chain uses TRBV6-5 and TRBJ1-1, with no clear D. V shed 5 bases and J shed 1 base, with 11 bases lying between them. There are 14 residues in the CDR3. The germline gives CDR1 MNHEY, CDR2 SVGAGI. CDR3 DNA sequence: TGTGCCAGCAGTCCAGAGGGTCAGAACACTGAAGCTTTCTTT. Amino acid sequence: CASSPEGQNTEAFF.

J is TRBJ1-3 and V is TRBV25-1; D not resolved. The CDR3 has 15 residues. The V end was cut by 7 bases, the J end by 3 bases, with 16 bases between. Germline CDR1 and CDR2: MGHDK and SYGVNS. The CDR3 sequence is CASTSASLDGNTIYF. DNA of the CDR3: TGTGCCAGCACATCAGCTAGCTTGGATGGAAACACCATATATTTT. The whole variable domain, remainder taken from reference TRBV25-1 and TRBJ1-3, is EADIYQTPRYLVIGTGKKITLECSQTMGHDKMYWYQQDPGMELHLIHYSYGVNSTEKGDLSSESTVSRIRTEHFPLTLESARPSHTSQYLCASTSASLDGNTIYFGEGSWLTVV.

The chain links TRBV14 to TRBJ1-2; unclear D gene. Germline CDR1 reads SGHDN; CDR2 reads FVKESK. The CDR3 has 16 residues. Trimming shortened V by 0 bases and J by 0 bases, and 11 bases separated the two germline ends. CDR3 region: CASSQDLADTNYGYTF. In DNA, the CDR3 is TGTGCCAGCAGCCAAGATTTAGCAGATACTAACTATGGCTACACCTTC.

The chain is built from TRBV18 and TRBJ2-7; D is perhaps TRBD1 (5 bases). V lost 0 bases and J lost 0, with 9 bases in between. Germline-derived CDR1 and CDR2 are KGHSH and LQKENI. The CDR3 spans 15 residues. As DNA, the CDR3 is TGTGCCAGCTCACCACCCGGACATCCCTCCTACGAGCAGTACTTC. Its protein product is CASSPPGHPSYEQYF.

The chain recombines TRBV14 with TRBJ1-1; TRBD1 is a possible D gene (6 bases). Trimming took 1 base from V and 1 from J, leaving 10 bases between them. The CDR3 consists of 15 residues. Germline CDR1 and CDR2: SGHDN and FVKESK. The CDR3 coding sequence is TGTGCCAGCAGCCAAGGTGCAGGGGCGAACACTGAAGCTTTCTTT. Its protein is CASSQGAGANTEAFF.

The CDR3 region has the DNA TGTGCCAGCAGCCGGGGGTATACTGAAGCTTTCTTT. Residues: CASSRGYTEAFF. The chain combines TRBV7-9 with TRBJ1-1; the D gene is possibly TRBD1 (5 bases). Germline CDR1 is SEHNR and CDR2 is FQNEAQ (reference sequence). The CDR3 has 12 amino acids. Deletions cut 5 bases from V and 5 bases from J, with 9 bases between.

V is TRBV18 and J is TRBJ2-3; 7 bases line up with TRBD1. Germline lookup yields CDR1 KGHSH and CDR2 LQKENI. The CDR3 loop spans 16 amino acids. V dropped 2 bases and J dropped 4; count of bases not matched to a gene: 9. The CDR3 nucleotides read TGTGCCAGCTCACCAGACAGGGTGATGTTTGCAGATACGCAGTATTTT. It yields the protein CASSPDRVMFADTQYF.

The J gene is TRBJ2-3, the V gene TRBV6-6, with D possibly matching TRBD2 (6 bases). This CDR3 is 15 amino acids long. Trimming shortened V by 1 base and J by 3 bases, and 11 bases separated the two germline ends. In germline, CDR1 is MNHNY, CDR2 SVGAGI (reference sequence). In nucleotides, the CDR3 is TGTGCCAGCAGTTACTTACTAGCCGCGACAGATACGCAGTATTTT. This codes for CASSYLLAATDTQYF.

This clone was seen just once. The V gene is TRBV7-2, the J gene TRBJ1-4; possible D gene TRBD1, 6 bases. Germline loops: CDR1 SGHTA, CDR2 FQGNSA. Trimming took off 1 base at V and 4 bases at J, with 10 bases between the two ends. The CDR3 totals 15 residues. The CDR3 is CASSLEGQFNEKLFF. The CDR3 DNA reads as TGTGCCAGCAGCTTAGAAGGACAGTTTAATGAAAAACTGTTTTTT.

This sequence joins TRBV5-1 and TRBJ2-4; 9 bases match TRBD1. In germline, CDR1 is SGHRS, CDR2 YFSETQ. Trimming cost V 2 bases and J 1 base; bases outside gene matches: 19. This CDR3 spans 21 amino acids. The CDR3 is CASSFPTGGEVPGVAKNIQYF. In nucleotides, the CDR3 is TGCGCCAGCAGCTTCCCGACAGGGGGGGAAGTGCCCGGGGTGGCCAAAAACATTCAGTACTTC.

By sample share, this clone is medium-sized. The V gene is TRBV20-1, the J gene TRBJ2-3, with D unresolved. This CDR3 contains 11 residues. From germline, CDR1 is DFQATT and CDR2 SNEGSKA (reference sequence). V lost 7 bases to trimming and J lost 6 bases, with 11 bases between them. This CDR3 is CSERLLDTQYF. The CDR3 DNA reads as TGCAGTGAGAGACTCCTGGATACGCAGTATTTT.

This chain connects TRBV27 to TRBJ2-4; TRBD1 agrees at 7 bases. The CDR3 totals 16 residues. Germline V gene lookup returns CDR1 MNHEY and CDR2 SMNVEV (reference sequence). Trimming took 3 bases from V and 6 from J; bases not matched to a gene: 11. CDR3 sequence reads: CASSLSGTVKPNIQYF. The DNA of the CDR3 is TGTGCCAGCAGTTTGTCCGGGACAGTCAAACCAAACATTCAGTACTTC.

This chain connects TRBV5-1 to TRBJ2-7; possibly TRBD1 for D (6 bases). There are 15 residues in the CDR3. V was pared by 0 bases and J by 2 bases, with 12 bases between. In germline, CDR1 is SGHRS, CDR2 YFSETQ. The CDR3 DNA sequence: TGCGCCAGCAGCTTGGCACTACAGGGTCCCTACGAGCAGTACTTC. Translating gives CASSLALQGPYEQYF. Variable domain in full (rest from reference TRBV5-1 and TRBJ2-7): KAGVTQTPRYLIKTRGQQVTLSCSPISGHRSVSWYQQTPGQGLQFLFEYFSETQRNKGNFPGRFSGRQFSNSRSEMNVSTLELGDSALYLCASSLALQGPYEQYFGPGTRLTVT.

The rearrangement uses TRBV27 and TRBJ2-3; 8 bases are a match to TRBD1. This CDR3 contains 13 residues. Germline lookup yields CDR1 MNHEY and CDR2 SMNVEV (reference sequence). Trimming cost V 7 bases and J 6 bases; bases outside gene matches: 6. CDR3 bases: TGTGCCAGCACCCCAGGGGGCTGGGATACGCAGTATTTT. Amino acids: CASTPGGWDTQYF.